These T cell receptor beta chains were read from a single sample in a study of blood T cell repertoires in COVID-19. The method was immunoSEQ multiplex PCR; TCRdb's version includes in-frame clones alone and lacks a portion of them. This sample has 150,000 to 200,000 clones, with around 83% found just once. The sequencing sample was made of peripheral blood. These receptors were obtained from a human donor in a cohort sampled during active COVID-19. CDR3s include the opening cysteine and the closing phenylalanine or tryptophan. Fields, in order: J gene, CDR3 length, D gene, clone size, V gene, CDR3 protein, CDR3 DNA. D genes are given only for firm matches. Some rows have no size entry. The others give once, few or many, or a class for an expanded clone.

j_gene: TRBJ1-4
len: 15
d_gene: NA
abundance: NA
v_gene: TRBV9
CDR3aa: CASSVGTLTNEKLFF
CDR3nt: TGTGCCAGCAGCGTCGGGACACTAACTAATGAAAAACTGTTTTTT

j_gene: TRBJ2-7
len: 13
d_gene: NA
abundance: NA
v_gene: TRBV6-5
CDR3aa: CASRRGGHYEQYF
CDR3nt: TGTGCCAGCAGGAGGGGGGGACACTACGAGCAGTACTTC

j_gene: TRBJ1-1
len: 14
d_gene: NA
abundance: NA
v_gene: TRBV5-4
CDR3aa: CASSPREGGTEAFF
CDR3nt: TGTGCCAGCAGCCCCAGGGAAGGGGGCACTGAAGCTTTCTTT

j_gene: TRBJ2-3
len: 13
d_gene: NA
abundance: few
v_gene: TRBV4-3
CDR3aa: CASSHRGTDTQYF
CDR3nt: TGCGCCAGCAGCCACAGGGGCACAGATACGCAGTATTTT

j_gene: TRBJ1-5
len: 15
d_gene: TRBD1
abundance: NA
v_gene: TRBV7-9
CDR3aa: CASSRTGDGNQPQHF
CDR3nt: TGTGCCAGCAGCAGGACAGGGGATGGCAATCAGCCCCAGCATTTT

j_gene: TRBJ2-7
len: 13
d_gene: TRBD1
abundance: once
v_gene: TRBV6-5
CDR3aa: CASSYPGGDEQYF
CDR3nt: TGTGCCAGCAGTTACCCAGGGGGCGACGAGCAGTACTTC

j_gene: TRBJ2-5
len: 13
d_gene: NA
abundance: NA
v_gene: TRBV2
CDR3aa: CASSAGGRETQYF
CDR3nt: TGTGCCAGCAGTGCAGGGGGGCGGGAGACCCAGTACTTC

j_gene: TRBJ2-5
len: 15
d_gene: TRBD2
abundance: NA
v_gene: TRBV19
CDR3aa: CASSRGAGGPETQYF
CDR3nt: TGTGCCAGTAGTAGGGGAGCGGGGGGCCCAGAGACCCAGTACTTC

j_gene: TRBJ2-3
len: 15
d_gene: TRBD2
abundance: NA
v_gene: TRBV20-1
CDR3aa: CSASPSGSHRDTQYF
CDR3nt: TGCAGTGCTAGTCCTAGCGGGAGCCACCGAGATACGCAGTATTTT

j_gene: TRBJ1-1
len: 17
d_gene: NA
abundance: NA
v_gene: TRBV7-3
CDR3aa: CASSSTRPHGGNTEAFF
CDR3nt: TGTGCCAGCAGCTCCACTCGACCCCACGGAGGGAACACTGAAGCTTTCTTT

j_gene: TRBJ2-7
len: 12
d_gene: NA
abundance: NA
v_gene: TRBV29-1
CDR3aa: CSVVAGPYEQYF
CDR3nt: TGCAGCGTTGTTGCGGGTCCCTACGAGCAGTACTTC